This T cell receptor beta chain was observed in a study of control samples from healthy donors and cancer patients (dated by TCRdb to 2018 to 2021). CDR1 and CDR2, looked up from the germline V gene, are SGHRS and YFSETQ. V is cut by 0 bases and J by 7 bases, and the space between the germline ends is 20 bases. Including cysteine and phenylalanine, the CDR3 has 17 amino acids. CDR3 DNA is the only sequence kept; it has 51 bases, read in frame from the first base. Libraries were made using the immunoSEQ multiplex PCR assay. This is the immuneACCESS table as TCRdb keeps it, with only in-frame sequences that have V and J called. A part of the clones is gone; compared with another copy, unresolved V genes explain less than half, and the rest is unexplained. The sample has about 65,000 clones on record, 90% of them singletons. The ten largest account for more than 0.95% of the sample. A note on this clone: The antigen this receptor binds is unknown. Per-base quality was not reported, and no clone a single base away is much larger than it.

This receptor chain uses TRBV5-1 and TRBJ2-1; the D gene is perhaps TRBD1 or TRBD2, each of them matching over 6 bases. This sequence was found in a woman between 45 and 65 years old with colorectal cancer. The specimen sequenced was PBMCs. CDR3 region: CASSLAASGGLHNEQFF. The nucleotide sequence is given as TGCGCCAGCAGCTTGGCTGCTTCTGGGGGGCTGCATAATGAGCAGTTCTTC.